Listed below are T cell receptor beta chains from one sample, sequenced in a study of cytomegalovirus exposure and HLA in healthy donors. Assay used: immunoSEQ multiplex PCR; TCRdb lists only in-frame clones, some missing. The sample has 100,000 to 150,000 clones; less than 85% are singletons. The sequenced material came from PBMCs. These receptors all stem from a man between 18 and 29 years old in good health and CMV-seropositive. Each CDR3 is given with its conserved first and last residue. A D gene is named only where the DNA matches it firmly. Size tells how often a clone was seen (once, few, many) or the class of an expanded clone, and some rows leave it out.

>-|TRBJ1-5|TRBV5-6|-
CASSLSPEDQPQHF
TGTGCCAGCAGCTTGTCCCCGGAGGATCAGCCCCAGCATTTT
>-|TRBJ2-7|TRBV6-1|-
CASSERGGVASYEQYF
TGTGCCAGCAGTGAACGGGGCGGGGTCGCTTCCTACGAGCAGTACTTC
>-|TRBJ1-2|TRBV30|TRBD1
CAWSAQQGPGYTF
TGTGCCTGGAGTGCGCAACAGGGGCCAGGCTACACCTTC
>-|TRBJ2-1|TRBV27|TRBD2
CASSAGLAVNEQFF
TGTGCCAGCAGTGCCGGACTAGCGGTTAATGAGCAGTTCTTC
>-|TRBJ2-1|TRBV28|TRBD2
CAIQGLASYNEQFF
TGTGCCATCCAAGGACTAGCGAGCTACAATGAGCAGTTCTTC
>-|TRBJ1-2|TRBV27|-
CASSLFPGNYGYTF
TGTGCCAGCAGTTTATTCCCAGGAAACTATGGCTACACCTTC
>-|TRBJ2-7|TRBV4-2|-
CASSPGGHEQYF
TGTGCCAGCAGCCCCGGCGGCCACGAGCAGTACTTC
>-|TRBJ1-5|TRBV6-5|-
CASSAYPPAQHF
TGTGCCAGCAGTGCCTACCCCCCGGCCCAGCATTTT
>few|TRBJ1-4|TRBV5-1|-
CASSLKGNRDEKLFF
TGCGCCAGCAGCTTGAAGGGGAATAGGGATGAAAAACTGTTTTTT
>-|TRBJ2-7|TRBV6-5|-
CASSYRDSYYEQYF
TGTGCCAGCAGTTACCGGGACTCATACTACGAGCAGTACTTC
>-|TRBJ1-1|TRBV5-5|TRBD1
CASSLGQGVNEAFF
TGTGCCAGCAGCTTGGGGCAGGGGGTCAATGAAGCTTTCTTT
>-|TRBJ1-2|TRBV27|-
CASSPTVNYGYTF
TGTGCCAGCAGTCCGACAGTGAACTATGGCTACACCTTC
>-|TRBJ2-7|TRBV5-4|-
CASSSTGYEQYF
TGTGCCAGCAGCTCGACAGGCTACGAGCAGTACTTC
>-|TRBJ2-7|TRBV5-6|TRBD1
CASSLGQVPYEQYF
TGTGCCAGCAGTCTGGGACAGGTCCCCTACGAGCAGTACTTC
>-|TRBJ1-1|TRBV6-1|-
CATLGVADTEAFF
TGTGCCACCCTAGGGGTCGCTGACACTGAAGCTTTCTTT
>-|TRBJ1-1|TRBV6-8|TRBD1
CASTVQGPLWNTEAFF
TGTGCCAGCACCGTACAGGGGCCCCTATGGAACACTGAAGCTTTCTTT
>-|TRBJ2-1|TRBV28|-
CASYSPGSSYNEQFF
TGTGCCAGCTACTCGCCGGGATCCTCCTACAATGAGCAGTTCTTC
>once|TRBJ2-7|TRBV19|-
CASSMGDRSSSYEQYF
TGTGCCAGTAGTATGGGAGACAGGTCCAGCTCCTACGAGCAGTACTTC
>once|TRBJ1-5|TRBV7-2|TRBD1
CASSLAGGGSQPQHF
TGTGCCAGCAGCCTAGCAGGGGGGGGCAGTCAGCCCCAGCATTTT
>-|TRBJ1-2|TRBV30|TRBD1
CAWSSGTGTYGYTF
TGTGCCTGGAGTTCCGGGACAGGGACCTATGGCTACACCTTC
>-|TRBJ2-3|TRBV6-6|TRBD2
CASRGGGADTQYF
TGTGCCAGCAGGGGCGGGGGGGCTGATACGCAGTATTTT
>-|TRBJ2-3|TRBV9|-
CASSEPVGEPTDTQYF
TGTGCCAGCAGCGAACCGGTGGGAGAGCCCACAGATACGCAGTATTTT
>-|TRBJ2-5|TRBV12-5|-
CASGLDIASETQYF
TGTGCTAGTGGTTTGGATATAGCATCCGAGACCCAGTACTTC
>few|TRBJ1-5|TRBV19|-
CASSTNPGEGNQPQHF
TGTGCCAGTAGTACCAATCCAGGGGAAGGCAATCAGCCCCAGCATTTT
>-|TRBJ2-7|TRBV4-1|TRBD2
CASSQETSRGYEQYF
TGCGCCAGCAGCCAAGAGACTAGCCGGGGGTACGAGCAGTACTTC
>-|TRBJ2-7|TRBV25-1|-
CASGPTGFYEQYF
TGTGCCAGTGGCCCCACAGGGTTCTACGAGCAGTACTTC
>-|TRBJ2-7|TRBV4-1|TRBD1
CASSRGGGGTGSHEQYF
TGCGCCAGCAGTCGGGGAGGCGGCGGGACAGGGTCCCACGAGCAGTACTTC
>-|TRBJ2-1|TRBV7-2|-
CASSYLPFGQGSDEQFF
TGTGCCAGCAGCTACCTTCCTTTCGGGCAGGGAAGCGATGAGCAGTTCTTC
>many|TRBJ2-1|TRBV2|-
CASSLDSSYNEQFF
TGTGCCAGCAGTTTGGACAGCTCCTACAATGAGCAGTTCTTC
>-|TRBJ2-7|TRBV28|-
CASSLNGGEQYF
TGTGCCAGCAGTTTAAACGGGGGCGAGCAGTACTTC
>-|TRBJ1-2|TRBV29-1|TRBD1
CSVEPPGQGLGGYTF
TGCAGCGTCGAACCCCCGGGACAGGGGCTGGGTGGCTACACCTTC
>-|TRBJ1-2|TRBV5-4|-
CASSLDSQYGYTF
TGTGCCAGCAGCTTGGACAGCCAATATGGCTACACCTTC
>-|TRBJ2-2|TRBV7-9|-
CASSLRTVNTGELFF
TGTGCCAGCAGCCTTCGGACAGTAAACACCGGGGAGCTGTTTTTT
>-|TRBJ2-2|TRBV18|-
CASSPPQGEATGELFF
TGTGCCAGCTCACCACCGCAGGGGGAGGCCACCGGGGAGCTGTTTTTT
>-|TRBJ1-2|TRBV11-2|TRBD1
CASSLDAGGGYGYTF
TGTGCCAGCAGCTTAGATGCAGGGGGAGGCTATGGCTACACCTTC
>-|TRBJ2-5|TRBV9|-
CASSPRDWGDETQYF
TGTGCCAGCAGCCCACGGGACTGGGGGGACGAGACCCAGTACTTC
>-|TRBJ2-7|TRBV5-1|TRBD1
CASRRTGVGEQYF
TGCGCCAGCAGGCGGACAGGGGTGGGCGAGCAGTACTTC
>-|TRBJ2-4|TRBV6-6|TRBD1
CASSSLTGKFGNIQYF
TGTGCCAGCAGTTCCCTGACAGGGAAGTTTGGAAACATTCAGTACTTC
>-|TRBJ2-3|TRBV5-1|-
CASSGGSFTDTQCF
TGCGCCAGCAGCGGGGGCTCCTTCACAGATACGCAGTGTTTT
>-|TRBJ2-2|TRBV23-1|-
CASNIQKKEAGELFF
TGCGCCAGCAATATTCAGAAGAAAGAAGCCGGGGAGCTGTTTTTT
>-|TRBJ2-5|TRBV7-2|TRBD2
CASSLASGKETQYF
TGTGCCAGCAGCTTGGCTAGCGGGAAAGAGACCCAGTACTTC
>-|TRBJ2-7|TRBV1|-
CTSSHLSPHEQYF
TGCACCAGCAGCCATCTTAGCCCCCACGAGCAGTACTTC
>-|TRBJ1-3|TRBV18|TRBD1
CASSPPVGQGEGNTIYF
TGTGCCAGCTCACCACCGGTGGGACAGGGTGAAGGAAACACCATATATTTT
>-|TRBJ2-7|TRBV13|TRBD1
CASSWAPGQGGYEQYF
TGTGCCAGCAGCTGGGCGCCGGGACAGGGGGGGTACGAGCAGTACTTC
>-|TRBJ2-5|TRBV10-3|-
CAIRRAQGEQETQYF
TGTGCCATCAGGAGGGCACAGGGAGAGCAAGAGACCCAGTACTTC
>-|TRBJ2-2|TRBV27|TRBD1
CASTPGDRGTGELFF
TGTGCCAGCACCCCAGGGGACAGGGGGACCGGGGAGCTGTTTTTT
>-|TRBJ1-2|TRBV2|TRBD1
CASRKTGVVDGYTF
TGTGCCAGCAGAAAGACAGGGGTAGTTGATGGCTACACCTTC
>-|TRBJ1-4|TRBV2|-
CASRPPGITEKLFF
TGTGCCAGCAGACCTCCAGGCATTACTGAAAAACTGTTTTTT
>-|TRBJ2-5|TRBV6-5|TRBD1
CASSPTGGEGETQYF
TGTGCCAGCAGCCCCACAGGGGGCGAGGGAGAGACCCAGTACTTC
>-|TRBJ1-2|TRBV6-5|-
CASSYAGLYGYTF
TGTGCCAGCAGTTACGCTGGCCTCTATGGCTACACCTTC
>-|TRBJ1-1|TRBV7-9|-
CSSSPNGHLNTEAFF
TGTTCCAGCAGCCCCAACGGACACCTTAACACTGAAGCTTTCTTT
>-|TRBJ1-5|TRBV28|-
CASSLGGEVQPQHF
TGTGCCAGCAGTTTGGGAGGGGAGGTCCAGCCCCAGCATTTT
>-|TRBJ2-2|TRBV5-1|TRBD1
CASSKTGGAIGELFF
TGCGCCAGCAGCAAAACAGGGGGCGCGATCGGGGAGCTGTTTTTT
>-|TRBJ2-4|TRBV1|-
CTSSQDPARRLTSRENIQYF
TGCACCAGCAGCCAAGACCCTGCTCGGAGGCTGACTAGCCGTGAAAACATTCAGTACTTC
>-|TRBJ2-2|TRBV11-2|-
CASSLQATGELFF
TGTGCCAGCAGCCTGCAGGCCACCGGGGAGCTGTTTTTT
>-|TRBJ2-2|TRBV7-7|-
CASSLGQNTGELFF
TGTGCCAGCAGCTTAGGACAGAACACCGGGGAGCTGTTTTTT
>-|TRBJ1-5|TRBV18|-
CASSSSGERAGQPQHF
TGTGCCAGCTCATCATCGGGTGAGAGGGCGGGTCAGCCCCAGCATTTT